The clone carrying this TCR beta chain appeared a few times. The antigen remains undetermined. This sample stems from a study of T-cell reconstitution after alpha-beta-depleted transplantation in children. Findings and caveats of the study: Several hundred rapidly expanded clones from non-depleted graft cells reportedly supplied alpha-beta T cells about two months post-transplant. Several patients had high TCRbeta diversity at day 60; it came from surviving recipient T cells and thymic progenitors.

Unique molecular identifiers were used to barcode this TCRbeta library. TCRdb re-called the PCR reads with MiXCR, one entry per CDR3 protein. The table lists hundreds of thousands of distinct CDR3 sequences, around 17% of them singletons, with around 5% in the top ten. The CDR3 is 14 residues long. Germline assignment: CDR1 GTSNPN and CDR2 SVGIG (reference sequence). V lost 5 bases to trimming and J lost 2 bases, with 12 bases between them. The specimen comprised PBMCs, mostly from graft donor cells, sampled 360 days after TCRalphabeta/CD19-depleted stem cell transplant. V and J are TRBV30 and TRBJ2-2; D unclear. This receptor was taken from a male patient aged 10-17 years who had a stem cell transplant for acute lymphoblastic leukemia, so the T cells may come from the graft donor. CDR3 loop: CAWGKDLNTGELFF. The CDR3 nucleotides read TGTGCCTGGGGCAAGGACCTAAACACCGGGGAGCTGTTTTTT. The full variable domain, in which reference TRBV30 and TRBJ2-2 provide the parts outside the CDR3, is SQTIHQWPATLVQPVGSPLSLECTVEGTSNPNLYWYRQAAGRGLQLLFYSVGIGQISSEVPQNLSASRPQDRQFILSSKKLLLSDSGFYLCAWGKDLNTGELFFGEGSRLTVL.